A single sample gave rise to the 25 T cell receptor beta chains below, sequenced in a study of response to subunit inactivated influenza vaccine. TCRdb redid the calling of the RT-PCR reads with MiXCR, one entry per CDR3 protein. The table has hundreds of thousands of distinct CDR3 sequences, 14% seen once. The source material was PBMCs from blood, sampled 14 to 15 days before vaccination. The receptors derive from a man in his fifties or sixties who received an inactivated influenza vaccine.

The CDR3 DNA sequence: TGCAGCACCGGGACGGATGGCTACACCTTC. Translated, it gives CSTGTDGYTF. This chain connects TRBV29-1 to TRBJ1-2, with D possibly matching TRBD1 (5 bases). Germline V gene sequence: CDR1 SQVTM, CDR2 ANQGSEA. The V end lost 8 bases, the J end lost 6 bases, and 10 bases lay between the germline ends. The CDR3 has 10 amino acids.

This chain links TRBV10-3 with TRBJ2-5; D is uncertain. The V end was cut by 8 bases, the J end by 3 bases, with 13 bases between. The CDR3 totals 13 residues. Germline CDR1 ENHRY, CDR2 SYGVKD. The CDR3: CAIGKEPKETQYF. Written as DNA, the CDR3 is TGTGCCATCGGTAAAGAACCCAAAGAGACCCAGTACTTC.

This chain links TRBV5-1 with TRBJ2-1; 11 bases are shared with TRBD2. J gave up 3 bases and V 2 bases, and 4 bases lay outside the gene matches. Germline-derived CDR1 and CDR2 are SGHRS and YFSETQ. This CDR3 contains 16 residues. The CDR3 loop reads CASSFTLAGGYNEQFF. For the CDR3, the DNA is TGCGCCAGCAGCTTTACTCTAGCGGGAGGCTACAATGAGCAGTTCTTC.

The chain carries TRBV20-1 and TRBJ2-3; the match to TRBD2 covers 11 bases. Germline V gene data show CDR1 as DFQATT and CDR2 as SNEGSKA (reference sequence). This CDR3 comprises 15 residues. V dropped 2 bases and J dropped 4; count of bases not matched to a gene: 5. The CDR3 region has the DNA TGCAGTGCTAGACGGGCTAGCGGGAGGTCAGATACGCAGTATTTT. Protein: CSARRASGRSDTQYF.

In regard to this clonotype: This may stem from a read error, because a much larger clone lies one nucleotide away. V is TRBV24-1 and J is TRBJ2-1, with 11 nucleotides matching TRBD2. The length of the CDR3 is 18 residues. V lost 6 bases and J lost 0; bases outside the gene matches: 9. CDR1 is KGHDR and CDR2 is SFDVKD in the germline V gene. The CDR3 sequence: CATSTIKLAGVSYNEQFF. DNA of the CDR3: TGTGCCACCAGTACGATTAAACTAGCGGGGGTCTCCTACAATGAGCAGTTCTTC.

The J gene is TRBJ2-3, the V gene TRBV7-2; 8 nucleotides line up with TRBD1. CDR1 and CDR2 (germline): SGHTA, FQGNSA. Trimming removed 4 bases from V and 9 bases from J; junction bases left unmatched: 3. This CDR3 has 12 residues. The CDR3 nucleotides read TGTGCCAGCAGCTCCCGGACAGGGACGCAGTATTTT. Encoded protein: CASSSRTGTQYF.

As concerns this clonotype: One end of the junction does not line up with germline, which may come from a read error. The chain has TRBV3-1 and TRBJ1-3; TRBD1 aligns across 8 bases. In germline, CDR1 is LGHDT, CDR2 YNNKEL (reference sequence). This CDR3 spans 18 amino acids. CDR3 sequence: CANSPGQVPCSSGNTIYF. CDR3 sequence (DNA): TGTGCCAACAGCCCGGGACAGGTCCCTTGCAGCTCTGGAAACACCATATATTTT. The full variable domain, rest sourced from reference TRBV3-1 and TRBJ1-3, is DTAVSQTPKYLVTQMGNDKSIKCEQNLGHDTMYWYKQDSKKFLKIMFSYNNKELIINETVPNRFSPKSPDKAHLNLHINSLELGDSAVYFCANSPGQVPCSSGNTIYFGEGSWLTVV.

This clonotype was observed a few times. The gene calls are TRBV20-1 and TRBJ2-2; 8 nucleotides match TRBD1. V gave up 2 bases and J gave up 6 bases; unmatched junction bases: 2. Germline CDR1 reads DFQATT; CDR2 reads SNEGSKA (reference sequence). The CDR3 loop spans 13 amino acids. The CDR3 sequence is CSARPGGSGELFF. The CDR3 nucleotides are TGCAGTGCTAGACCAGGGGGCTCCGGGGAGCTGTTTTTT.

This clonotype was observed many times. The chain combines TRBV20-1 with TRBJ2-1, with TRBD2 as a possible D gene (5 bases). Germline CDR1 and CDR2: DFQATT and SNEGSKA (reference sequence). The ends were cut back, 0 bases at V and 2 bases at J, with 17 bases in the middle. The CDR3 has 17 residues. CDR3 coding DNA: TGCAGTGCTAGAGAGCATTGGGCGGGTGGGACCTACAATGAGCAGTTCTTC. Translating gives CSAREHWAGGTYNEQFF.

This clonotype has just a few counts. The chain carries TRBV2 and TRBJ1-5; unclear D gene. CDR1 and CDR2 (germline): SNHLY, FYNNEI. CDR3 length equals 16 residues. Trimming stripped 4 bases from V and 6 bases from J, with 19 bases between. The CDR3 protein is CASSVNVGGVSQPQHF. In DNA, the CDR3 is TGTGCCAGCAGTGTCAACGTCGGCGGGGTGAGTCAGCCCCAGCATTTT. Full variable domain (remainder filled in from reference TRBV2 and TRBJ1-5): EPEVTQTPSHQVTQMGQEVILRCVPISNHLYFYWYRQILGQKVEFLVSFYNNEISEKSEIFDDQFSVERPDGSNFTLKIRSTKLEDSAMYFCASSVNVGGVSQPQHFGDGTRLSIL.

This rearrangement joins TRBV5-1 to TRBJ2-3; 7 bases agree with TRBD2. Germline trimming cut 0 bases from V and 9 bases from J; bases unmatched to any gene: 7. The CDR3 extends over 14 amino acids. The germline V gene has CDR1 SGHRS and CDR2 YFSETQ. The CDR3 DNA is TGCGCCAGCAGCTTGGCCTTTGGGGAGGGCACGCAGTATTTT. It translates to CASSLAFGEGTQYF.

This clonotype was detected only a few times. The chain joins TRBV5-6 to TRBJ1-6, with D unclear. Trimming took 1 base from V and 6 from J, leaving 11 bases between them. This CDR3 spans 15 amino acids. CDR1 is SGHDT and CDR2 is YYEEEE in the germline V gene. CDR3 sequence: CASSLQGIVNSPLHF. CDR3 DNA sequence: TGTGCCAGCAGCTTGCAAGGGATAGTTAATTCACCCCTCCACTTT.

This clonotype occurred a few times. V is TRBV5-6 and J is TRBJ2-7, with D unresolved. Germline-derived CDR1 and CDR2 are SGHDT and YYEEEE. Trimming stripped 2 bases from V and 3 bases from J, with 12 bases between. The CDR3 length is 14 residues. Here the CDR3 DNA reads TGTGCCAGCAGCTTATATCAGGCCCTCTACGAGCAGTACTTC. This encodes CASSLYQALYEQYF.

In this sample, this clonotype turned up many times. The V gene is TRBV5-1, the J gene TRBJ1-6; D is possibly TRBD1 (5 bases). This CDR3 is built from 16 residues. V lost 0 bases and J lost 6, with 13 bases in between. The germline V gene encodes CDR1 SGHRS and CDR2 YFSETQ. In DNA, the CDR3 is TGCGCCAGCAGCTTGGAAGTGACAGCAATTAATTCACCCCTCCACTTT. Translated, it gives CASSLEVTAINSPLHF.

The table lists this clonotype with a few counts. The chain is built from TRBV6-5 and TRBJ1-1; D is undetermined. With 0 bases removed from V and 2 bases from J, the gap between germline ends came to 13 bases. The CDR3 loop spans 16 amino acids. The germline gives CDR1 MNHEY, CDR2 SVGAGI. The CDR3 loop is CASSYSFLETNTEAFF. As DNA, the CDR3 is TGTGCCAGCAGTTACTCGTTTCTGGAAACCAACACTGAAGCTTTCTTT.

The V and J genes are TRBV12-3 or TRBV12-4 and TRBJ2-3; possible D gene TRBD2, 6 bases. V was cut by 5 bases and J by 4 bases, with 19 bases left in between. This CDR3 spans 16 amino acids. This CDR3 reads CASSGGFSEEADTQYF. The CDR3 DNA reads as TGTGCCAGCAGTGGGGGGTTTTCCGAAGAGGCAGATACGCAGTATTTT.

This clonotype was counted between two and nine times. This sequence joins TRBV7-2 and TRBJ2-1; TRBD2 matches at 7 bases. The CDR3 extends over 15 amino acids. V lost 5 bases, J lost 7 bases, and 11 bases stayed unmatched. Germline values: CDR1 SGHTA, CDR2 FQGNSA. CDR3 sequence: CASSPDGGSWNEQFF. CDR3 bases: TGTGCCAGCAGCCCAGACGGGGGGAGTTGGAATGAGCAGTTCTTC.

This clonotype has at least ten counts. The genes are TRBV29-1 and TRBJ2-1, with TRBD1 as a possible D gene (6 bases). CDR3 length: 13 residues. Germline V gene lookup returns CDR1 SQVTM and CDR2 ANQGSEA. Trimming shortened V by 4 bases and J by 2 bases, and 9 bases separated the two germline ends. CDR3: CSVGGLAYNEQFF. DNA for the CDR3: TGCAGCGTTGGGGGGCTCGCCTACAATGAGCAGTTCTTC.

This clonotype was observed a handful of times. The V call is TRBV9, the J call TRBJ2-4; TRBD2 is a possible D gene (6 bases). V lost 4 bases to trimming and J lost 2 bases, with 10 bases between them. The germline CDR1 and CDR2 sequences are SGDLS and YYNGEE. The CDR3 runs 14 residues. CDR3 sequence (DNA): TGTGCCAGCAGCACCGGGAGAACCAAAAACATTCAGTACTTC. Amino acid sequence: CASSTGRTKNIQYF.

This clonotype was seen a few times. The rearrangement uses TRBV12-3 or TRBV12-4 and TRBJ1-1; D remains ambiguous. Trimming pared 4 bases from V and 5 bases from J, leaving 17 bases between. This CDR3 is 15 amino acids long. DNA for the CDR3: TGTGCCAGCAGTTCCGAAAAAGACGTCAAGACTGAAGCTTTCTTT. Its translation: CASSSEKDVKTEAFF.

V and J are TRBV24-1 and TRBJ2-1; 9 nucleotides line up with TRBD2. After removal of 4 bases from V and 3 bases from J, the junction contained 6 bases not matched to a gene. The germline V gene encodes CDR1 KGHDR and CDR2 SFDVKD. The CDR3 runs 16 residues. The CDR3 region is CATSDKRGAVYNEQFF. The DNA for the CDR3 is TGTGCCACCAGTGACAAGCGGGGGGCCGTCTACAATGAGCAGTTCTTC.

This clonotype was recorded a few times. The V gene is TRBV9, the J gene TRBJ2-1, with 11 positions matching TRBD2. Germline V gene data show CDR1 as SGDLS and CDR2 as YYNGEE. After removal of 0 bases from V and 2 bases from J, the junction contained 4 bases not matched to a gene. The CDR3 totals 17 residues. CDR3 loop: CASSVGGLAGPYNEQFF. The CDR3, as DNA: TGTGCCAGCAGCGTAGGCGGACTAGCGGGTCCCTACAATGAGCAGTTCTTC.

The rearrangement uses TRBV5-1 and TRBJ2-3; TRBD2 matches at 11 bases. J was trimmed by 6 bases and V by 0 bases; bases with no gene match: 6. Germline V gene lookup returns CDR1 SGHRS and CDR2 YFSETQ. The CDR3 has 16 amino acids. DNA of the CDR3: TGCGCCAGCAGCTTGGCCGCGGCTAGCGGGGGGGATACGCAGTATTTT. It encodes CASSLAAASGGDTQYF.

This clonotype showed up just a few times. The rearrangement links TRBV12-3 or TRBV12-4 to TRBJ1-1; D is perhaps TRBD1 (5 bases). The CDR3 loop spans 12 amino acids. V was cut by 8 bases and J by 6 bases, with 13 bases left in between. The CDR3 region is CASASGDAEAFF. In DNA, the CDR3 is TGTGCCAGCGCGTCGGGGGATGCTGAAGCTTTCTTT.

A few counts support this clonotype. The rearrangement uses TRBV7-3 and TRBJ2-3; 8 positions agree with TRBD2. J gave up 4 bases and V 0 bases, and 3 bases lay outside the gene matches. The CDR3 covers 15 residues. CDR1 is SGHTA and CDR2 is FQGTGA in the germline V gene. CDR3: CASSLTGLESDTQYF. In DNA, the CDR3 is TGTGCCAGCAGCTTAACGGGACTAGAGTCAGATACGCAGTATTTT.